Described below is a single TCR beta chain sequence and its context. This CDR3 has 12 residues. Trimming removed 7 bases at V and 8 bases at J, with 12 bases between. Germline CDR1 is LNHDA and CDR2 is SQIVND (reference sequence). This sample stems from a study of blood T cell repertoires in COVID-19. Study overall: The analysed material was cDNA or gDNA that came from T cells, B-cell-depleted T cells, or PBMCs.

Source study methods: The assay estimated nucleated cells by amplifying reference gene primers. Libraries were prepared by immunoSEQ multiplex PCR; TCRdb keeps only in-frame clonotypes and omits some of them. Clonal size and the V and J genes are those of that table, whereas D and trimming came from the DNA. The sample shows about 180,000 clones, 70% to 90% of them seen only once. The source of this sequence is a human donor with active or convalescent COVID-19. The donor label of this sample is uncertain. Sample: peripheral blood. This chain links TRBV19 with TRBJ2-1; TRBD2 might be the D (5 bases). This chain's CDR3 is CASTRRGDEQFF. The CDR3 bases are TGTGCCAGTACCCGTCGGGGAGATGAGCAGTTCTTC.